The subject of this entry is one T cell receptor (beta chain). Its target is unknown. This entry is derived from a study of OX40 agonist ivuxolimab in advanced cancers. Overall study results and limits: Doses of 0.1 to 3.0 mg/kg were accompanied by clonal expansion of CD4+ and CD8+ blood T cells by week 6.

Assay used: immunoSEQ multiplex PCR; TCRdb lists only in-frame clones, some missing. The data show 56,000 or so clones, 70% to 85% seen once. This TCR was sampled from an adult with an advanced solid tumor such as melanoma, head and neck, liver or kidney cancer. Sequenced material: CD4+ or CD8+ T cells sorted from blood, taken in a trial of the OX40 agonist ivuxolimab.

The CDR3 DNA is TGTGCCAGCAGCCCTAAAACAGGGTGGGGCGGGGAGCTGTTTTTT. It specifies CASSPKTGWGGELFF. J is TRBJ2-2 and V is TRBV7-3, with TRBD1 as a possible D gene (6 bases). V shed 5 bases and J shed 7 bases, with 17 bases lying between them. Per the germline V gene, CDR1 is SGHTA and CDR2 is FQGTGA. The CDR3 is 15 amino acids.